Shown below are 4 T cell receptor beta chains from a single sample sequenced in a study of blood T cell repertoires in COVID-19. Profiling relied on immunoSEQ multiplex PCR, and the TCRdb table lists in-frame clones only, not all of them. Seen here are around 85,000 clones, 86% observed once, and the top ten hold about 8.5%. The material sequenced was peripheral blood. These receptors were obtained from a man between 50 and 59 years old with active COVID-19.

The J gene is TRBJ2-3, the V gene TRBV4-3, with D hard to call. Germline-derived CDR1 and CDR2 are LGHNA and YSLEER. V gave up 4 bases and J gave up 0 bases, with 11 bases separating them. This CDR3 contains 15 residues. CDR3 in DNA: TGCGCCAGCAGCCCGAGCTCGTTGAGCACAGATACGCAGTATTTT. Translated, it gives CASSPSSLSTDTQYF.

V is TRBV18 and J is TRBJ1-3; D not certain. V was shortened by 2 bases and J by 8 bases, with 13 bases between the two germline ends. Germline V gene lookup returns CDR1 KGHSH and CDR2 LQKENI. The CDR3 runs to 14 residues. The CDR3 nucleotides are TGTGCCAGCTCACCAAGGATCTCCCGGGACACCATATATTTT. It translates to CASSPRISRDTIYF.

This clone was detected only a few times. This CDR3 reads CASMTGGATEAFF. The CDR3 DNA sequence: TGTGCCAGCATGACAGGGGGGGCCACTGAAGCTTTCTTT. V and J are TRBV11-1 and TRBJ1-1; 9 nucleotides match TRBD1. The CDR3 length is 13 residues. From germline, CDR1 is SGHAT and CDR2 FQDESV (reference sequence). The V and J ends lost 7 bases and 4 bases, in that order; junction bases with no gene match: 4.

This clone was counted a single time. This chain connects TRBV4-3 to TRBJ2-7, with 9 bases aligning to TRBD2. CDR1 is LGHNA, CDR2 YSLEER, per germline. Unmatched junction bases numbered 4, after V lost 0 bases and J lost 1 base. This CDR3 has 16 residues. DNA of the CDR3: TGCGCCAGCAGCCAAGACACCGCGGGGGGGTCCTACGAGCAGTACTTC. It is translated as CASSQDTAGGSYEQYF.